The clone carrying this T cell receptor beta chain was found once. CDR3 length equals 13 residues. V lost 5 bases and J lost 7; bases outside the gene matches: 8. The germline V gene has CDR1 SNHLY and CDR2 FYNNEI. This sample was taken from a study of blood T cell repertoires in COVID-19. Study in general: COVID-19 samples from acute and convalescent phases originated in the United States, Italy and Spain. The cDNA or gDNA used as material had been derived from T cells, B-cell-depleted T cells, or PBMCs.

Measured with immunoSEQ multiplex PCR; TCRdb has only the in-frame clones, and not every one. The repertoire consists of approximately 12,000 clones, with more than 65% occurring once and the leading ten covering just under 45%. Sequenced: peripheral blood. The chain couples TRBV2 to TRBJ2-7; 7 nucleotides line up with TRBD1. The receptor was derived from a man older than 75 with acute or convalescent COVID-19. The CDR3 bases are TGTGCCAGCAGTTTGGGACAGATCTATGAGCAGTACTTC. Amino acids: CASSLGQIYEQYF.